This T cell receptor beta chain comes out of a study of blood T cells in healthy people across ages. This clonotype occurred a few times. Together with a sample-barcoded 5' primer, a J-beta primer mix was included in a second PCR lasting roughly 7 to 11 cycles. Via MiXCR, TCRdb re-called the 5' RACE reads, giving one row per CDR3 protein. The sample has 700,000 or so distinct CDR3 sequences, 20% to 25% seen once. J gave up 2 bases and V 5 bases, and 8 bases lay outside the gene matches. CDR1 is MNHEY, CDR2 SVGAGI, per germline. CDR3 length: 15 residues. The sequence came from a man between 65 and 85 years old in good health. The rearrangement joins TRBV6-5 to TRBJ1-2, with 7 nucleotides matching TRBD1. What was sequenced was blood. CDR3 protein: CASSRGPGSNYGYTF. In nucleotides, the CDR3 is TGTGCCAGCAGTAGGGGGCCGGGATCCAACTATGGCTACACCTTC.